This TCR beta chain appears in the sequencing data of a study of T cell responses to AZD1222 COVID-19 vaccine. General study points: Clonal diversity was possibly underestimated, and white British individuals and females predominated among donors. CD4 TCRs covered the whole spike, strongest at regions 160-218 and 743-854. Reports say nearly half of spike-specific TCRs go after unmutated variant regions.

The study pooled second doses at about 4 or about 12 weeks. Note on this clone: Its antigen is unidentified.

The protocol was immunoSEQ multiplex PCR, while the TCRdb copy is restricted to in-frame clones and leaves out a portion. The sample records 250,000 to 300,000 clones, approximately 94% being singletons. This CDR3 has 13 amino acids. Trimming stripped 6 bases from V and 9 bases from J, with 15 bases between. The V gene's germline CDR1 is MNHEY and CDR2 SMNVEV (reference sequence). This specimen was peripheral blood, taken 28 days after the second AZD1222 dose. The origin of this receptor is an adult who received the AZD1222 COVID-19 vaccine. This chain connects TRBV27 to TRBJ1-5; the D gene is possibly TRBD1 (6 bases). The CDR3 spells CASRPQGFGPQHF. In DNA form, the CDR3 reads TGTGCCAGCAGGCCACAGGGTTTTGGGCCCCAGCATTTT.